Each of the 9 T cell receptor beta chains below was sequenced from the same sample in a study of cytomegalovirus exposure and HLA in healthy donors. This table comes from immunoSEQ multiplex PCR, and its TCRdb copy is limited to in-frame clones, with some not included. This sample has 160,000 or so clones, with more than 75% found just once. The sample was PBMCs. These receptors originate from a man aged 18 to 29 in good health and CMV-seronegative.

About this clone itself: This same CDR3 is encoded by further DNA sequences in the sample. V and J are TRBV7-9 and TRBJ2-7; the match to TRBD1 covers 7 bases. This CDR3 region has 14 residues. Germline V lookup: CDR1 SEHNR, CDR2 FQNEAQ (reference sequence). Trimming took 1 base from V and 0 from J; bases not matched to a gene: 0. The CDR3 sequence is CASSLDRGSYEQYF. The CDR3 DNA is TGTGCCAGCAGCTTAGACAGGGGCTCCTACGAGCAGTACTTC.

This clone came up once. This chain connects TRBV7-2 to TRBJ2-7, with 7 positions matching TRBD2. The germline gives CDR1 SGHTA, CDR2 FQGNSA. V lost 5 bases and J lost 4; bases outside the gene matches: 11. The CDR3 is 15 amino acids. Here the CDR3 reads CASSPPTGGRYEQYF. CDR3 nucleotides: TGTGCCAGCAGCCCCCCTACGGGAGGACGGTACGAGCAGTACTTC.

The CDR3 loop is CASSLVAEREGPYNEQFF. The DNA of the CDR3 is TGTGCCAGCAGCTTAGTCGCCGAGCGGGAGGGCCCATACAATGAGCAGTTCTTC. The chain is built from TRBV7-6 and TRBJ2-1, with 10 bases matching TRBD2. The germline V gene has CDR1 SGHVS and CDR2 FNYEAQ. With 1 base clipped from V and 4 bases from J, the junction kept 10 bases outside the gene matches. The length of the CDR3 is 18 residues.

The J gene is TRBJ2-2, the V gene TRBV9; the D is unclear. Deletions cut 0 bases from V and 3 bases from J, with 3 bases between. CDR1 is SGDLS and CDR2 is YYNGEE in the germline V gene. The CDR3 extends over 13 amino acids. The CDR3 here is CASSVDYTGELFF. The CDR3 region has the DNA TGTGCCAGCAGCGTAGACTACACCGGGGAGCTGTTTTTT.

The chain carries TRBV6-5 and TRBJ2-5; 8 nucleotides match TRBD1. Per the germline V gene, CDR1 is MNHEY and CDR2 is SVGAGI. V was pared by 10 bases and J by 5 bases, with 15 bases of the junction left unmatched. This CDR3 region has 15 residues. In DNA form, the CDR3 reads TGTGCCACTTCAGCCCCTACAGGGGGTTTTGAGACCCAGTACTTC. Its translation: CATSAPTGGFETQYF.

The count of this clone is one. The chain combines TRBV19 with TRBJ1-1, with TRBD1 matching 8 bases. The CDR3 covers 14 residues. Per germline, CDR1 LNHDA and CDR2 SQIVND (reference sequence). J lost 4 bases, V lost 4 bases, and 5 bases had no gene match. CDR3 DNA: TGTGCCAGTAGTAAACAGGGGGTGGGCACTGAAGCTTTCTTT. It yields the protein CASSKQGVGTEAFF. The variable domain in full, completed from reference TRBV19 and TRBJ1-1, reads DGGITQSPKYLFRKEGQNVTLSCEQNLNHDAMYWYRQDPGQGLRLIYYSQIVNDFQKGDIAEGYSVSREKKESFPLTVTSAQKNPTAFYLCASSKQGVGTEAFFGQGTRLTVV.

A few counts support this clone. The V gene is TRBV28, the J gene TRBJ1-1, with D perhaps TRBD1 (5 bases). The CDR3 totals 12 residues. Looked up from germline, CDR1 is MDHEN and CDR2 is SYDVKM. V was trimmed by 6 bases and J by 4 bases, leaving 9 bases between them. CDR3 in DNA: TGTGCCAGCAGCCCGGGGGGCACTGAAGCTTTCTTT. It encodes CASSPGGTEAFF.

This clone appeared a few times. The V gene is TRBV7-2, the J gene TRBJ1-2; D might be TRBD1 (5 bases). Trimming left V 5 bases short and J 8 bases short, with 15 bases between. This CDR3 region has 13 residues. CDR1 and CDR2 from the germline V gene are SGHTA and FQGNSA. The DNA for the CDR3 is TGTGCCAGCAGCCAAGACGTTCGGGGGGGCTACACCTTC. It codes for CASSQDVRGGYTF.

The rearrangement links TRBV19 to TRBJ2-6; 8 nucleotides match TRBD1. Losses at the gene ends were 5 bases for V and 0 bases for J; bases not matched to a gene: 15. The V gene's germline CDR1 is LNHDA and CDR2 SQIVND (reference sequence). The CDR3 has 20 residues. The CDR3 DNA sequence: TGTGCCAGTAGTGCCCGTCCGGGACAGGTCATCATCTCTGGGGCCAACGTCCTGACTTTC. Its translation: CASSARPGQVIISGANVLTF.